The 26 T cell receptor beta chains below were found in one sample sequenced in a study of T cell repertoires in cytomegalovirus infection. TCRdb reprocessed the reads with MiXCR, giving one entry per CDR3 protein. The sample holds roughly 990,000 distinct CDR3 sequences, 31% seen once. These receptors lack a known antigen. Sequenced here: cultured CD8+ T cells from PBMCs, sampled from culture after CMV antigen stimulation. The receptors shown here come from a human donor in good health (CMV status not recorded). Some clones in this sample may be carry-over from other donors' samples.

This clonotype was seen a single time. The DNA for the CDR3 is TGTGCCAGCAGTAGCGGGGCGCTCTACGAGCAGTACGTC. Its translation is CASSSGALYEQYV. The chain has TRBV27 and TRBJ2-7; TRBD2 agrees at 7 bases. The V gene's germline CDR1 is MNHEY and CDR2 SMNVEV (reference sequence). The CDR3 is made up of 13 amino acids. V shed 5 bases and J 3 bases; nucleotides not matched to a gene: 4.

A note on this clonotype: A junction end diverges from the germline sequence, so it may reflect a read error. CDR3 in amino acids: CASNQVNWGGYNEQFF. The CDR3 bases are TGTGCCAGCAACCAAGTTAATTGGGGGGGATACAATGAGCAGTTCTTC. The V call is TRBV3-1, the J call TRBJ2-1, with 7 nucleotides matching TRBD2. There are 16 residues in the CDR3. CDR1 is LGHDT, CDR2 YNNKEL, per germline (reference sequence).

This clonotype has at least ten counts. This chain connects TRBV6-1 to TRBJ1-5, with D hard to call. Germline V gene lookup returns CDR1 MNHNS and CDR2 SASEGT. This CDR3 region has 9 residues. Trimming stripped 11 bases from V and 3 bases from J, with 2 bases between. The CDR3 nucleotides read TGTGCCGCCAATCAGCCCCAGCATTTT. It specifies CAANQPQHF.

The rearrangement links TRBV12-3 or TRBV12-4 to TRBJ1-4; 7 bases are shared with TRBD1. Losses at the gene ends were 4 bases for V and 5 bases for J; bases not matched to a gene: 13. The CDR3 runs 17 residues. DNA for the CDR3: TGTGCCAGCAGTTCCGTACTGATACAGGGGACGAATGAAAAACTGTTTTTT. Protein sequence: CASSSVLIQGTNEKLFF.

This clonotype was recorded at least ten times. The chain combines TRBV7-9 with TRBJ2-2; D remains unclear. CDR3 length: 14 residues. The V end lost 2 bases, the J end lost 4 bases, and 8 bases lay between the germline ends. In germline, CDR1 is SEHNR, CDR2 FQNEAQ (reference sequence). The CDR3 coding sequence is TGTGCCAGCAGCTTACCGGTACCCACCGGGGAGCTGTTTTTT. Amino acid sequence: CASSLPVPTGELFF.

The chain links TRBV12-3 or TRBV12-4 to TRBJ1-5; 7 bases align to TRBD1. J gave up 0 bases and V 3 bases, and 23 bases lay outside the gene matches. CDR3 length: 22 amino acids. In DNA, the CDR3 is TGTGCCAGCAGTTTCGAGCTACCAGACAGGGCCTCAAGAAGCTATAGCAATCAGCCCCAGCATTTT. Encoded protein: CASSFELPDRASRSYSNQPQHF.

The gene calls are TRBV7-6 and TRBJ2-1; tentative D call: TRBD2 (6 bases). Germline assignment: CDR1 SGHVS and CDR2 FNYEAQ. The CDR3 consists of 14 residues. V lost 5 bases, J lost 5 bases, and 13 bases lay in between. CDR3 nucleotide sequence: TGTGCCAGCAGCCCAGTTACGGGAGACAATGAGCAGTTCTTC. Translation: CASSPVTGDNEQFF.

Concerning this clonotype: This clone may be a read error of a much larger clone one base away. For the CDR3, the DNA is TGTGCCAGCAGCTTAGAGCTAGCGGGGTATTTCAATGAGCATTTCTTC. Its protein product is CASSLELAGYFNEHFF. The genes are TRBV7-6 and TRBJ2-1; TRBD2 matches 9 bases. The germline V gene has CDR1 SGHVS and CDR2 FNYEAQ. This CDR3 has 16 amino acids.

This clonotype was detected only a few times. V gene TRBV28 combines with J gene TRBJ2-1; no clear D. The V and J ends lost 7 bases and 7 bases respectively, with 14 bases between them. CDR3 size: 13 residues. Germline V gives CDR1 MDHEN, CDR2 SYDVKM. This CDR3 is CASTPGSSNEQFF. For the CDR3, the DNA is TGTGCCAGCACCCCTGGCAGTTCGAATGAGCAGTTCTTC.

The rearrangement uses TRBV19 and TRBJ1-5, with no clear D. CDR3 length equals 16 residues. V lost 2 bases, J lost 0 bases, and 11 bases lay in between. Germline CDR1 and CDR2: LNHDA and SQIVND (reference sequence). The CDR3 sequence is CASSIKAAASNQPQHF. The DNA of the CDR3 is TGTGCCAGTAGTATAAAAGCGGCGGCTAGCAATCAGCCCCAGCATTTT.

As to this clonotype: A much larger clone sits a single nucleotide away, making a read error possible. J is TRBJ2-6 and V is TRBV7-6, with TRBD1 matching over 7 bases. This CDR3 is built from 18 residues. Germline CDR1 SGHVS, CDR2 FNYEAQ. The CDR3 DNA follows: TGTGTCAGCAGCCCCGTGGGGGACAGCTCGTCTGGGGCCAACGTCCTGACTTTC. This gives the protein CVSSPVGDSSSGANVLTF.

There are a few counts of this clonotype. This chain connects TRBV28 to TRBJ2-1; D is possibly TRBD1 (6 bases). Germline V CDR1 and CDR2: MDHEN, SYDVKM. Trimming stripped 3 bases from V and 1 base from J, with 13 bases between. The CDR3 consists of 16 residues. CDR3 sequence: CASSLASRGSYNEQFF. CDR3 sequence (DNA): TGTGCCAGCAGTTTGGCATCCAGGGGATCCTACAATGAGCAGTTCTTC.

The J gene is TRBJ1-3, the V gene TRBV29-1, with D maybe TRBD1 (5 bases). Trimming stripped 6 bases from V and 4 bases from J, with 13 bases between. The CDR3 has 13 residues. CDR1 is SQVTM and CDR2 is ANQGSEA in the germline V gene. The CDR3 is CSVRGSSGNTIYF. The CDR3 nucleotides are TGCAGCGTGAGGGGATCGTCGGGAAACACCATATATTTT.

J is TRBJ1-1 and V is TRBV9; D unresolved. The CDR3 extends over 14 amino acids. V was trimmed by 0 bases and J by 3 bases, leaving 9 bases between them. From germline, CDR1 is SGDLS and CDR2 YYNGEE. The CDR3 reads CASSVGAVHTEAFF. The CDR3 nucleotides read TGTGCCAGCAGCGTAGGGGCGGTTCACACTGAAGCTTTCTTT.

This clonotype has ten or more counts. This chain connects TRBV7-8 to TRBJ2-3, with D perhaps matching TRBD2 (5 bases). This CDR3 contains 18 residues. V shed 1 base and J shed 0 bases, with 17 bases lying between them. Per the germline V gene, CDR1 is SGHVS and CDR2 is FQNEAQ. The CDR3 spells CASSLDHLSSGSTDTQYF. The CDR3 DNA is TGTGCCAGCAGCTTAGACCATTTATCCAGCGGAAGCACAGATACGCAGTATTTT.

The chain is built from TRBV25-1 and TRBJ2-2, with 8 positions matching TRBD1. The CDR3 has 14 residues. From germline, CDR1 is MGHDK and CDR2 SYGVNS. V was pared by 6 bases and J by 4 bases, with 4 bases of the junction left unmatched. The CDR3 coding sequence is TGTGCCAGCAGGCAGGGGGCGACCACCGGGGAGCTGTTTTTT. This gives the protein CASRQGATTGELFF.

This clonotype showed up many times. The chain joins TRBV2 to TRBJ1-1; 7 bases are a match to TRBD1. The trim removed 5 bases at V and 8 bases at J, leaving 8 bases unmatched. This CDR3 is built from 13 residues. Per the germline V gene, CDR1 is SNHLY and CDR2 is FYNNEI. The CDR3 region is CASSLGGASEAFF. The CDR3 region has the DNA TGTGCCAGCAGTTTAGGGGGCGCGTCAGAAGCTTTCTTT.

In this sample, this clonotype turned up many times. The genes are TRBV7-2 and TRBJ1-5, with 7 bases identical to TRBD1. J lost 2 bases, V lost 4 bases, and 8 bases had no gene match. This CDR3 region has 16 residues. CDR1 is SGHTA and CDR2 is FQGNSA in the germline V gene. In DNA, the CDR3 is TGTGCCAGCAGCTCTCGACAGGGACGGGGCAATCAGCCCCAGCATTTT. Translating it yields CASSSRQGRGNQPQHF.

The chain carries TRBV28 and TRBJ2-7; 11 bases agree with TRBD2. CDR1 and CDR2 (germline): MDHEN, SYDVKM. The CDR3 covers 17 residues. CDR3: CAGSPDGLAGGPGEQYV. DNA of the CDR3: TGTGCCGGCAGCCCCGACGGGCTAGCGGGGGGCCCAGGCGAGCAGTACGTC.

This clonotype was detected only a few times. CDR3 DNA sequence: TGTGCCATCAGTAATAAGAATCATAGCGGTGAAAAACTGTTTTTT. Its protein is CAISNKNHSGEKLFF. This chain uses TRBV10-3 with TRBJ1-4; D uncertain. Trimming cost V 5 bases and J 7 bases, with 17 bases left between them. Germline lookup yields CDR1 ENHRY and CDR2 SYGVKD. CDR3 length equals 15 residues.

This clonotype appeared many times. This chain links TRBV7-6 with TRBJ1-3; D not certain. This CDR3 spans 14 amino acids. The germline gives CDR1 SGHVS, CDR2 FNYEAQ. Trimming shortened V by 5 bases and J by 0 bases, and 8 bases separated the two germline ends. The CDR3 sequence: CASSPAPSGNTIYF. CDR3 nucleotide sequence: TGTGCCAGCAGCCCCGCCCCCTCTGGAAACACCATATATTTT.

The chain has TRBV7-9 and TRBJ2-5; D possibly uses TRBD1 or TRBD2 (6 bases each). Germline CDR1 reads SEHNR; CDR2 reads FQNEAQ (reference sequence). V was clipped by 0 bases and J by 4 bases, with 15 bases between them. The CDR3 spans 16 residues. CDR3 bases: TGTGCCAGCAGCTTAGCGCAAAGGGGGGCTCGAGAGACCCAGTACTTC. Its protein product is CASSLAQRGARETQYF.

This clonotype showed up just a few times. V usage is TRBV12-5 and J usage is TRBJ2-5, with 8 bases fitting TRBD2. The CDR3 extends over 13 amino acids. Germline CDR1 is LGHNT and CDR2 is FRNRAP. V lost 7 bases to trimming and J lost 0 bases; unmatched junction nucleotides: 1. The CDR3 DNA is TGTGCTAGTGCGGGGGGGCACCAAGAGACCCAGTACTTC. Protein: CASAGGHQETQYF.

The V gene is TRBV4-1, the J gene TRBJ1-1; 9 bases match TRBD1. CDR3 size: 18 residues. The ends lost 1 base at V and 2 bases at J; junction bases unmatched: 11. Looked up from germline, CDR1 is MGHRA and CDR2 is YSYEKL. CDR3 sequence: CASSQVRGTGNGNTEAFF. CDR3 nucleotide sequence: TGCGCCAGCAGCCAAGTTCGTGGGACAGGGAACGGCAACACTGAAGCTTTCTTT.

V usage is TRBV2 and J usage is TRBJ1-2, with a tentative D call TRBD1 (5 bases). Between the trimmed V and J ends, which lost 11 bases and 4 bases, there was a span of 14 bases. CDR3 size: 12 residues. Germline V gene sequence: CDR1 SNHLY, CDR2 FYNNEI. In nucleotides, the CDR3 is TGTGCCCGCACCGGGACGGGCTATGGCTACACCTTC. Protein sequence: CARTGTGYGYTF.

This rearrangement joins TRBV4-1 to TRBJ2-1, with 7 bases lining up with TRBD1. CDR3 size: 16 residues. Trimming cost V 4 bases and J 0 bases; bases outside gene matches: 6. The germline gives CDR1 MGHRA, CDR2 YSYEKL. DNA for the CDR3: TGCGCCAGCAGCCGAGGGACAGCCAGCTCCTACAATGAGCAGTTCTTC. Translating gives CASSRGTASSYNEQFF.